A single sample is the source of the 11 T cell receptor beta chains below, sequenced in a study of blood T cell repertoires in COVID-19. Some clones are missing from TCRdb's copy, which holds only in-frame ones; the method was immunoSEQ multiplex PCR. The table includes 150,000 to 190,000 clones, approximately 79% detected once. Sequenced input: PBMCs or T cells enriched from blood (not recorded which). Every receptor here comes from a man aged 45-65 years who had recovered from COVID-19.

CDR3 region: CASSLSLGRREQYF. The DNA for the CDR3 is TGTGCCAGCAGCCTCAGTTTGGGCCGGCGCGAGCAGTACTTC. The chain recombines TRBV14 with TRBJ2-7; no clear D. V shed 4 bases and J shed 6 bases, with 16 bases lying between them. Germline V CDR1 and CDR2: SGHDN, FVKESK. This CDR3 spans 14 amino acids.

This rearrangement joins TRBV6-5 to TRBJ1-2; D is perhaps TRBD1 (6 bases). In germline, CDR1 is MNHEY, CDR2 SVGAGI. V was shortened by 5 bases and J by 8 bases, with 15 bases between the two germline ends. The CDR3 runs to 13 residues. In DNA form, the CDR3 reads TGTGCCAGCAGTAACAGGGATCAGGCCGGCTACACCTTC. This gives the protein CASSNRDQAGYTF.

The chain is built from TRBV19 and TRBJ1-1; 7 bases match TRBD1. In germline, CDR1 is LNHDA, CDR2 SQIVND (reference sequence). This CDR3 region has 16 residues. V lost 7 bases and J lost 6; bases outside the gene matches: 17. The CDR3 coding sequence is TGTGCCAGTACCCCCACCCCAGGGGGGCTAATCGCTGAAGCTTTCTTT. This encodes CASTPTPGGLIAEAFF.

This clone was detected only once. This sequence joins TRBV5-1 and TRBJ1-2; the D is unclear. The CDR3 runs to 14 residues. Germline V lookup: CDR1 SGHRS, CDR2 YFSETQ. The V and J ends lost 0 bases and 5 bases respectively, with 11 bases between them. The CDR3 DNA sequence: TGCGCCAGCAGCTTGGCCGCGCGGGAATATGGCTACACCTTC. This gives the protein CASSLAAREYGYTF.

This clone was picked up one time. In DNA form, the CDR3 reads TGTGCCAGCAGTGCCAGGTACCAAGAGACCCAGTACTTC. Translation gives CASSARYQETQYF. The V and J genes are TRBV2 and TRBJ2-5; D is unresolved. The CDR3 has 13 residues. V lost 4 bases to trimming and J lost 0 bases, with 6 bases between them. Per germline, CDR1 SNHLY and CDR2 FYNNEI.

V usage is TRBV4-1 and J usage is TRBJ1-2, with D perhaps TRBD1 (5 bases). V was shortened by 1 base and J by 7 bases, with 7 bases between the two germline ends. Per germline, CDR1 MGHRA and CDR2 YSYEKL. The CDR3 sequence is 12 residues long. The CDR3 bases are TGCGCCAGCAGCCAAGTAGGGGTTGGCTACACCTTC. This gives the protein CASSQVGVGYTF.

The V and J genes are TRBV18 and TRBJ1-4; a weak D match, TRBD1 (5 bases). The CDR3 runs 13 residues. CDR1 is KGHSH and CDR2 is LQKENI in the germline V gene. Trimming shortened V by 2 bases and J by 8 bases, and 9 bases separated the two germline ends. The CDR3 sequence is CASSPGAREKLFF. The CDR3 DNA reads as TGTGCCAGCTCACCAGGGGCGCGGGAAAAACTGTTTTTT.

V is TRBV5-1 and J is TRBJ2-7; 7 bases align to TRBD1. Germline CDR1 reads SGHRS; CDR2 reads YFSETQ. The J segment lost 7 bases and the V segment lost 4 bases, leaving 17 bases of the junction unmatched. This CDR3 contains 16 residues. CDR3 DNA sequence: TGCGCCAGCAGCGCACCGGGACAGACCCACTCAGGGGAGCAGTACTTC. Residues: CASSAPGQTHSGEQYF.

The chain couples TRBV12-3 or TRBV12-4 to TRBJ2-5, with D uncertain. V was clipped by 1 base and J by 2 bases, with 5 bases between them. The CDR3 totals 13 residues. This CDR3 is CASSLGSQETQYF. In DNA, the CDR3 is TGTGCCAGCAGTTTAGGCAGTCAAGAGACCCAGTACTTC.

Here the CDR3 DNA reads TGTGCTAGTGGTTTGGGCCTAGCGGGCACAGATACGCAGTATTTT. It specifies CASGLGLAGTDTQYF. The rearrangement links TRBV12-5 to TRBJ2-3, with TRBD2 identical over 7 bases. The germline V gene has CDR1 LGHNT and CDR2 FRNRAP. V lost 1 base and J lost 1; bases outside the gene matches: 2. This CDR3 has 15 residues.

This clone was seen more than once but under ten times. The genes are TRBV6-5 and TRBJ1-4; tentatively, D is TRBD1 (6 bases). This CDR3 has 14 residues. The V gene's germline CDR1 is MNHEY and CDR2 SVGAGI. Deletions cut 5 bases from V and 7 bases from J, with 14 bases between. CDR3 DNA sequence: TGTGCCAGCAGTCCCCTAACAGGGATTGAAAAACTGTTTTTT. Translation: CASSPLTGIEKLFF.